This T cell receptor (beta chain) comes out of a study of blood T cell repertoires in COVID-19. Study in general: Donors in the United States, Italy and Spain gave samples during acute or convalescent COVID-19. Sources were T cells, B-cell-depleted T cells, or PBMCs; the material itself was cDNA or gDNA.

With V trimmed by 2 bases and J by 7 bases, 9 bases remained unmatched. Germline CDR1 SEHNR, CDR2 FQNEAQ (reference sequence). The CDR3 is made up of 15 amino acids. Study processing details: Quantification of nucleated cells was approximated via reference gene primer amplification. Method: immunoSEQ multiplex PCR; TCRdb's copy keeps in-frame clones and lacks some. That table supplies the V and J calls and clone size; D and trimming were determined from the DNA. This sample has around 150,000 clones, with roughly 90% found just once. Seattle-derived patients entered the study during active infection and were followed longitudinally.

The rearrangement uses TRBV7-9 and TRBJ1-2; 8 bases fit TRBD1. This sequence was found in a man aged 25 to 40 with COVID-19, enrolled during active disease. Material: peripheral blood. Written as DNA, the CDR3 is TGTGCCAGCAGCTTAAAGTTAGACAGGGGTCTTGGCTACACCTTC. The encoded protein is CASSLKLDRGLGYTF.